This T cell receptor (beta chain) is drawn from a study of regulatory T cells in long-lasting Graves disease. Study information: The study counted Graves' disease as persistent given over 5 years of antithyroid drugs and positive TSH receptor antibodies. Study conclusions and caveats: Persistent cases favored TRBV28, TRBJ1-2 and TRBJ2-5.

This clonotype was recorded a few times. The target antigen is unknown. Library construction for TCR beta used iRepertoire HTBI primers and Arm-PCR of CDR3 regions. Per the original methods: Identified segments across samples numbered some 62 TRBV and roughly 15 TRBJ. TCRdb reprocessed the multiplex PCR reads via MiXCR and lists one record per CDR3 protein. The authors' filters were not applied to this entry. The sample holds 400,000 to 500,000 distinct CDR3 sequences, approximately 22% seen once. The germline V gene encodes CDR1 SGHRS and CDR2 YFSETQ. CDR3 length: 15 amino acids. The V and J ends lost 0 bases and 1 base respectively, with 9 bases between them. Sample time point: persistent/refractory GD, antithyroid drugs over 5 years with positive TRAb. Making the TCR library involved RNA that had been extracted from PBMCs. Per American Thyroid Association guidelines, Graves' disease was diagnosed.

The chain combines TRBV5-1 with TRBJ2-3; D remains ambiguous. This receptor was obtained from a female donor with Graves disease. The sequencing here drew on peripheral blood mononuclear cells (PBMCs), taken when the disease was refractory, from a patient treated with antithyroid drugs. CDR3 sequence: CASSLGQVRTDTQYF. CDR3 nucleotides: TGCGCCAGCAGCTTGGGCCAGGTCCGCACAGATACGCAGTATTTT.